What follows are 14 T cell receptor beta chains derived from one specimen sequenced in a study of cytomegalovirus exposure and HLA in healthy donors. The PCR made use of 60 Vbeta and 13 Jbeta primers. Repertoires were generated with immunoSEQ multiplex PCR, while TCRdb's copy carries only in-frame clones and drops some. The profile shows some 120,000 clones, about 74% of them singletons. The sequencing input was PBMCs. These receptors were taken from a woman in her 50s in good health and CMV-seropositive.

The CDR3 sequence is CAWSPREGEAFF. CDR3 in DNA: TGTGCCTGGAGCCCCAGGGAAGGGGAAGCTTTCTTT. The chain recombines TRBV30 with TRBJ1-1, with D possibly being TRBD1 (5 bases). Germline lookup yields CDR1 GTSNPN and CDR2 SVGIG (reference sequence). Trimming cost V 3 bases and J 8 bases, with 13 bases left between them. CDR3 length: 12 residues.

CDR3: CASSELSYGYTF. DNA of the CDR3: TGTGCCAGCAGTGAACTGTCCTATGGCTACACCTTC. The gene calls are TRBV25-1 and TRBJ1-2; D ambiguous. This CDR3 contains 12 residues. The V gene's germline CDR1 is MGHDK and CDR2 SYGVNS. The ends were cut back, 2 bases at V and 4 bases at J, with 5 bases in the middle.

J is TRBJ1-4 and V is TRBV4-3, with D uncertain. The CDR3 runs to 13 residues. The V gene lost 0 bases and the J gene lost 13 bases, with 12 bases spanning the gap. Germline V gene lookup returns CDR1 LGHNA and CDR2 YSLEER. The CDR3 DNA reads TGCGCCAGCAGCCAAGATGACTCTCCAAGACTGTTTTTT. This gives the protein CASSQDDSPRLFF.

V gene TRBV11-2 combines with J gene TRBJ1-1; 7 bases agree with TRBD1. CDR1 SGHAT and CDR2 FQNNGV come from the germline V gene. V was pared by 3 bases and J by 1 base, with 5 bases of the junction left unmatched. This CDR3 has 15 residues. CDR3 sequence reads: CASSFQDRKNTEAFF. The CDR3 DNA reads as TGTGCCAGCAGCTTCCAGGACAGGAAGAACACTGAAGCTTTCTTT.

This chain uses TRBV5-1 with TRBJ2-5, with D unclear. Germline CDR1 SGHRS, CDR2 YFSETQ. V was shortened by 3 bases and J by 9 bases, with 18 bases between the two germline ends. The CDR3 runs to 14 residues. The DNA of the CDR3 is TGCGCCAGCAGCTCGGCCCGGAAGGATCAGGCCCAGTACTTC. Translated, it gives CASSSARKDQAQYF.

This chain joins TRBV27 and TRBJ2-7; TRBD1 is a possible D gene (5 bases). The CDR3 sequence is 14 residues long. V was trimmed by 7 bases and J by 0 bases, leaving 13 bases between them. Germline loops: CDR1 MNHEY, CDR2 SMNVEV (reference sequence). In DNA form, the CDR3 reads TGTGCCAGCAAGTTCCAGGGAAGCTCCTACGAGCAGTACTTC. This sequence encodes CASKFQGSSYEQYF.

The chain joins TRBV5-1 to TRBJ2-1, with 11 bases lining up with TRBD2. CDR3 size: 15 residues. After removal of 4 bases from V and 3 bases from J, the junction contained 3 bases not matched to a gene. Germline-derived CDR1 and CDR2 are SGHRS and YFSETQ. The CDR3 region has the DNA TGCGCCAGCAGCATCCTAGCGGGGGGCTACAATGAGCAGTTCTTC. Translated: CASSILAGGYNEQFF.

This rearrangement joins TRBV2 to TRBJ1-4; 7 nucleotides line up with TRBD1. Trimming removed 7 bases from V and 4 bases from J; junction bases left unmatched: 3. This CDR3 region has 13 residues. CDR1 is SNHLY and CDR2 is FYNNEI in the germline V gene. As DNA, the CDR3 is TGTGCCAGCAACCGGGACAGTAATGAAAAACTGTTTTTT. It yields the protein CASNRDSNEKLFF.

V and J are TRBV29-1 and TRBJ2-1; 9 bases are a match to TRBD2. The V and J ends lost 6 bases and 4 bases, in that order; junction bases with no gene match: 7. Per the germline V gene, CDR1 is SQVTM and CDR2 is ANQGSEA. The CDR3 consists of 14 residues. CDR3 in DNA: TGCAGCGTCGCAGCGGGGGGCGGGTACAATGAGCAGTTCTTC. Protein: CSVAAGGGYNEQFF.

Only a few counts were recorded for this clone. The chain has TRBV4-2 and TRBJ1-4; 9 nucleotides agree with TRBD1. Germline CDR1 reads LGHNA; CDR2 reads YNFKEQ. The CDR3 is made up of 15 amino acids. V lost 4 bases to trimming and J lost 8 bases; unmatched junction nucleotides: 8. The CDR3 DNA reads as TGTGCCAGCAGCCGAACAGGGGGCGCAGAGGAAAAACTGTTTTTT. Translation: CASSRTGGAEEKLFF.

V is TRBV6-1 and J is TRBJ1-1, with D unresolved. Germline V lookup: CDR1 MNHNS, CDR2 SASEGT. The CDR3 extends over 14 amino acids. Trimming stripped 4 bases from V and 5 bases from J, with 14 bases between. This CDR3 reads CASSGEERRTEAFF. The CDR3 nucleotides read TGTGCCAGCAGTGGCGAGGAGAGAAGAACTGAAGCTTTCTTT.

This chain joins TRBV4-1 and TRBJ1-2; maybe TRBD1 (5 bases). V gave up 8 bases and J gave up 5 bases, with 18 bases separating them. The CDR3 totals 14 residues. Germline-derived CDR1 and CDR2 are MGHRA and YSYEKL. Written as DNA, the CDR3 is TGCGCCAGCGGGTACCCCTGGGGGAGGTATGGCTACACCTTC. Its translation is CASGYPWGRYGYTF.

The genes are TRBV7-2 and TRBJ1-1; tentatively, D is TRBD1 (5 bases). This CDR3 spans 14 amino acids. Deletions cut 1 base from V and 7 bases from J, with 13 bases between. CDR1 is SGHTA, CDR2 FQGNSA, per germline. CDR3 in amino acids: CASSLGPGNIEAFF. Here the CDR3 DNA reads TGTGCCAGCAGCTTAGGACCAGGGAATATTGAAGCTTTCTTT. Filled out from reference TRBV7-2 and TRBJ1-1, the complete variable domain reads GAGVSQSPSNKVTEKGKDVELRCDPISGHTALYWYRQSLGQGLEFLIYFQGNSAPDKSGLPSDRFSAERTGGSVSTLTIQRTQQEDSAVYLCASSLGPGNIEAFFGQGTRLTVV.

This chain joins TRBV11-3 and TRBJ1-5, with D possibly matching TRBD1 (5 bases). The CDR3 extends over 13 amino acids. With 1 base removed from V and 9 bases from J, the gap between germline ends came to 10 bases. The germline V gene has CDR1 SGHNT and CDR2 YENEEA. The CDR3 loop is CASSLAPGRPQHF. The CDR3 DNA sequence: TGTGCCAGCAGCTTAGCACCAGGGCGGCCCCAGCATTTT.